This TCR beta chain was retrieved from a study of graft-versus-host responses after intestinal transplantation. Overall study context: Once they had received anti-thymocyte globulin induction, all recipients took tacrolimus and steroids for around 3 years.

Turning to this clone: Its antigen is unknown. Mismatch with germline at one junction end may stem from a read error.

Germline CDR1 SGHNT, CDR2 YYREEE (reference sequence). The CDR3 loop spans 15 amino acids. Findings and limits, study-wide: Early post-transplant HvG declines showed an association with peak circulating GvH clone levels. The authors found GvH clones in recipient marrow, some appearing first in ileum or blood.

Sequencing used immunoSEQ multiplex PCR; TCRdb keeps in-frame clones, though not all of them. This sample has 10,000 to 15,000 clones, with approximately 94% found just once. The receptor was isolated from a human patient who received an intestinal transplant, so some T cells may come from the graft donor. The chain links TRBV5-4 to TRBJ2-3; 9 bases match TRBD2. This specimen was PBMCs, taken 1032 days after intestinal transplantation. The CDR3, as DNA: TGTGCCAGCAGCCCACCCGGGACTAGCAGAGATACGCAGTATTTT. It specifies CASSPPGTSRDTQYF. Complete variable domain (other parts from reference TRBV5-4 and TRBJ2-3): ETGVTQSPTHLIKTRGQQVTLRCSSQSGHNTVSWYQQALGQGPQFIFQYYREEENGRGNFPPRFSGLQFPNYSSELNVNALELDDSALYLCASSPPGTSRDTQYFGPGTRLTVL.